Many counts were recorded for the clone carrying this TCR beta chain. Patients chosen for sequencing had CD8+CD57+ cells that had expanded, as shown by flow cytometry. The data were obtained in a study of CD8+CD57+ T cells in acquired aplastic anemia. It was genomic DNA that served as the template for profiling TCR beta VDJ and CDR3. TCRdb re-called the reads through MiXCR, storing one row per CDR3 protein. Of around 150,000 distinct CDR3 sequences listed, over 70% are singletons. The TCR sequence derives from a human donor with aplastic anemia. The sample was sorted CD4+, CD8+, or CD8+CD57+ T cells (not recorded which) from PBMCs.

Here the CDR3 reads CASSESRTSTVGGQFF. CDR3 in DNA: TGTGCCAGCAGTGAATCCCGGACTAGCACAGTGGGTGGGCAGTTCTTC. The chain uses TRBV2 and TRBJ2-1, with 8 bases lining up with TRBD2. Losses at the gene ends were 2 bases for V and 12 bases for J; bases not matched to a gene: 15. There are 16 residues in the CDR3. Germline CDR1 SNHLY, CDR2 FYNNEI.